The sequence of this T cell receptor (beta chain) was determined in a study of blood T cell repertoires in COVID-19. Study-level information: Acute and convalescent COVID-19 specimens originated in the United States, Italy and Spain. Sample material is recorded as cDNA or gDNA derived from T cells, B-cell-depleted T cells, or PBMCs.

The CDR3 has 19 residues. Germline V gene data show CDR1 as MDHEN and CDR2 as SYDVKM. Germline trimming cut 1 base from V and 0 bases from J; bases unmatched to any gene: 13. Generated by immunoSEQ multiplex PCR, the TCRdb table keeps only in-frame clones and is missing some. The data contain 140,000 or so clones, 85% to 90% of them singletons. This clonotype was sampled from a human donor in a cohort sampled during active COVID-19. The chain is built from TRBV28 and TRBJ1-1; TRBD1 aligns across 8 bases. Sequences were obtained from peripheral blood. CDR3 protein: CASSLYWTGRNWMNTEAFF. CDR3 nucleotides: TGTGCCAGCAGTTTATACTGGACAGGGCGAAATTGGATGAACACTGAAGCTTTCTTT. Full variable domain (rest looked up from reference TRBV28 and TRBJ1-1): DVKVTQSSRYLVKRTGEKVFLECVQDMDHENMFWYRQDPGLGLRLIYFSYDVKMKEKGDIPEGYSVSREKKERFSLILESASTNQTSMYLCASSLYWTGRNWMNTEAFFGQGTRLTVV.